The T cell receptor (beta chain) described here comes from a study of T cell repertoires in cytomegalovirus infection. The overall study: Researchers turned to recently identified HLA-C-restricted CMV epitopes as well as well-studied HLA-B-restricted ones. Matching HLA type and CMV infection were both indicated by public TCR beta signatures.

Only a few counts were recorded for this clonotype. Its target is unknown. Via MiXCR, TCRdb re-called the reads, giving one row per CDR3 protein. The sample carries about 470,000 distinct CDR3 sequences, 40% to 50% recorded once. Study-wide points: In two of eight donors, the top clonotype was HLA-C-restricted CMV-specific.

CDR1 is SNHLY, CDR2 FYNNEI, per germline. V was shortened by 6 bases and J by 1 base, with 12 bases between the two germline ends. There are 15 residues in the CDR3. This TCR derives from a human donor in good health (CMV status not recorded). Some clones in this sample may be carry-over from other donors' samples. Sequenced material: cultured PBMCs, taken from culture after CMV antigen stimulation. This chain links TRBV2 with TRBJ2-2; D may be TRBD2 (5 bases). The CDR3 loop reads CASRVRGGNTGELFF. For the CDR3, the DNA is TGTGCCAGCAGGGTTCGGGGTGGGAACACCGGGGAGCTGTTTTTT.